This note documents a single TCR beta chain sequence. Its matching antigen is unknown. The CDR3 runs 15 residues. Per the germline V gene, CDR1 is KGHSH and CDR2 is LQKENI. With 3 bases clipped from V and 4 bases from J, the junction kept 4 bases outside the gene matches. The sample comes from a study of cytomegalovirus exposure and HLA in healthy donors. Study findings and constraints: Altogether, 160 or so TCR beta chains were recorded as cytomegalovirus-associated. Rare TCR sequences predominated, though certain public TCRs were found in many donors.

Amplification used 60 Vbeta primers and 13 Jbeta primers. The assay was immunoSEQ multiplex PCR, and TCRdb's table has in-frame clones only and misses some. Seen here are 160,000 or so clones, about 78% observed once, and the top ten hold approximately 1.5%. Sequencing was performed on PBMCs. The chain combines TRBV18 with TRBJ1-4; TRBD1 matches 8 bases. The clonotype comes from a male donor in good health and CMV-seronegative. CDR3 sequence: CASSPRTGSNEKLFF. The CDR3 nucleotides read TGTGCCAGCTCACCTCGGACAGGGAGTAATGAAAAACTGTTTTTT.